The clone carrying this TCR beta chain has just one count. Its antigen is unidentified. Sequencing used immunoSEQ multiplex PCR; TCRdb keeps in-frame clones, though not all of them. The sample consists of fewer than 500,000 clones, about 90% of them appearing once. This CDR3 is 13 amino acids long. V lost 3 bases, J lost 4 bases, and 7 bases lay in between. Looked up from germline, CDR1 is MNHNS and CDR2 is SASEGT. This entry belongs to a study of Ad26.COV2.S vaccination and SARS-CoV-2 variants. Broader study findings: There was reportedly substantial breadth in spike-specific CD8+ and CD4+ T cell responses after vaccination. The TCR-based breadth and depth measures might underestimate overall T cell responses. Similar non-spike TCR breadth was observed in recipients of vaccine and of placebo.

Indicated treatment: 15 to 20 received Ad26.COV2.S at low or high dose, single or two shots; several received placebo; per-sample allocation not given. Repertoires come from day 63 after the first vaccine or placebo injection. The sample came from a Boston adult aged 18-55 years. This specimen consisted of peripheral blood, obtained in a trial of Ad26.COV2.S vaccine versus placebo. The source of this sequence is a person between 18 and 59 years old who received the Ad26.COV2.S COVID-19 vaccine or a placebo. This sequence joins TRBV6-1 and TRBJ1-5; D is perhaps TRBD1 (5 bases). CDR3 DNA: TGTGCCAGCAGTGACAGGGTAAATCAGCCCCAGCATTTT. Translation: CASSDRVNQPQHF.